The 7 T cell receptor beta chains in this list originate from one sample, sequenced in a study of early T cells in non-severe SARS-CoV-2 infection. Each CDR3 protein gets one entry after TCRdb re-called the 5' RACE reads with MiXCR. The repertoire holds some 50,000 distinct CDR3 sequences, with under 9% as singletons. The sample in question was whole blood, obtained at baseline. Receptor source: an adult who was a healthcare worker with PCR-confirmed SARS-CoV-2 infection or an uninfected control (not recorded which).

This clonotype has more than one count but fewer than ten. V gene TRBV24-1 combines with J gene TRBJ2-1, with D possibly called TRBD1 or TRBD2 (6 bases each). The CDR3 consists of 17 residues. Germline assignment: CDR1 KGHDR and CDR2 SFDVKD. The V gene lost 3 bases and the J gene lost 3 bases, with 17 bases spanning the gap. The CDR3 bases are TGTGCCACCAGTGATGGGCCCGGCAGGGGAGGCTACAATGAGCAGTTCTTC. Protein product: CATSDGPGRGGYNEQFF.

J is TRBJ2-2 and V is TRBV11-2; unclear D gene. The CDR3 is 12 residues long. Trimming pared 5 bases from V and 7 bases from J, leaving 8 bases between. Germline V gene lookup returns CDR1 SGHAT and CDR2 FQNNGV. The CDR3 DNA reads TGTGCCAGCAGCGGGAATGGCGGGGAGCTGTTTTTT. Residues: CASSGNGGELFF.

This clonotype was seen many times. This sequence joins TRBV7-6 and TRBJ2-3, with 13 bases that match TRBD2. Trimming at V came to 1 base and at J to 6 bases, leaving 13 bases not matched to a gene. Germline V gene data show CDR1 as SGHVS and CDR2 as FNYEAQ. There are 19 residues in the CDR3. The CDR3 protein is CASSLGTSGSPIISDTQYF. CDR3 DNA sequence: TGTGCCAGCAGCTTAGGGACTAGCGGGAGTCCTATAATTTCGGATACGCAGTATTTT.

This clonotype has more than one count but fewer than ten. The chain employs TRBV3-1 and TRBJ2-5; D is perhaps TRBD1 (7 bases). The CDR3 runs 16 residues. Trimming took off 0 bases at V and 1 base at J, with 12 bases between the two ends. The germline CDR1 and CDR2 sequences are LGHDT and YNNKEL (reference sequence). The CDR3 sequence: CASSQDRGAAQETQYF. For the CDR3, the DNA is TGTGCCAGCAGCCAAGACAGGGGGGCGGCCCAAGAGACCCAGTACTTC.

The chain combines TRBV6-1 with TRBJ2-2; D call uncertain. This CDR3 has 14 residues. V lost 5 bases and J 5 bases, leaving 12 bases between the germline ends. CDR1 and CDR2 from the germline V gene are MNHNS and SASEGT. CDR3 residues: CASSPLVSTGELFF. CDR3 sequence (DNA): TGTGCCAGCAGTCCGCTAGTGTCGACCGGGGAGCTGTTTTTT.

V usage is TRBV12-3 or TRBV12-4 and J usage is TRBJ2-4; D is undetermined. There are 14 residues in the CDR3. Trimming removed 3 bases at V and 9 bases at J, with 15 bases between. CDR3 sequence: CASSFEGPQGIQYF. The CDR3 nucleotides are TGTGCCAGCAGTTTCGAAGGGCCCCAAGGCATTCAGTACTTC.

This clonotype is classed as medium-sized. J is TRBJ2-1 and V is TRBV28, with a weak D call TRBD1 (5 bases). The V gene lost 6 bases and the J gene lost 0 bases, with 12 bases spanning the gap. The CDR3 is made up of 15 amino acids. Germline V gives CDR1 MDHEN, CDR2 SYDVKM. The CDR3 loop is CASRLDTSSYNEQFF. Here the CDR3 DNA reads TGTGCCAGCAGGTTGGACACCTCCTCCTACAATGAGCAGTTCTTC.